The source of this TCR beta chain is a study of Graves' ophthalmopathy and Graves' hyperthyroidism. Study information: Investigators collected peripheral blood at initial diagnosis, before any treatment was given.

All donors with ophthalmopathy were recorded as having moderate-to-severe activity, CAS ≥3, NOSPECS ≥4 and a duration under 3 months. The germline V gene encodes CDR1 SGHVS and CDR2 FQNEAQ. This CDR3 spans 14 amino acids. V lost 0 bases and J lost 2, with 6 bases in between. Investigators amplified TCR beta CDR3 regions from RNA transcripts. An opening RT-PCR round employed HTBI primers and preceded a second-round multiplex PCR. TCRdb re-analysed the multiplex PCR reads in MiXCR, keeping a single row per CDR3 protein. Among 740,000 or so distinct CDR3 sequences, approximately 40% were seen once, and the ten largest hold about 40%.

The rearrangement links TRBV7-8 to TRBJ2-3; tentative D call: TRBD2 (6 bases). Sequencing was done on a sample of peripheral blood. The receptor comes from an adult man with Graves' ophthalmopathy. DNA of the CDR3: TGTGCCAGCAGCTTAGCGGACTACACAGATACGCAGTATTTT. Protein: CASSLADYTDTQYF.